This T cell receptor (beta chain) was recorded in a study of T cells in localized non-small cell lung cancer. General observations from the study: The study linked higher blood T cell density to longer overall survival. Compared with tumor, uninvolved adjacent lung displayed greater T cell clonality, ranking highest overall. Detection in adjacent lung was observed for a median roughly 62 of the top 100 tumor clones.

Note on this clone: Its antigen is still unknown.

Some clones are missing from TCRdb's copy, which holds only in-frame ones; the method was immunoSEQ multiplex PCR. Here the sample spans roughly 40,000 clones, around nine tenths being singletons. The TCR comes from a man aged 18 to 49 with stage I lung adenocarcinoma. The sequences come from peripheral blood, collected before any cancer treatment.

CDR3 DNA: TGCGCCAGCAGCCCCGGGGAACTTAACTCCTACAATGAGCAGTTCTTC. Translating gives CASSPGELNSYNEQFF. The chain carries TRBV5-1 and TRBJ2-1; a possible D gene is TRBD2 (5 bases). The CDR3 is 16 amino acids. Trimming took 4 bases from V and 0 from J, leaving 14 bases between them. Per germline, CDR1 SGHRS and CDR2 YFSETQ. The whole variable domain, filled in from reference TRBV5-1 and TRBJ2-1, reads KAGVTQTPRYLIKTRGQQVTLSCSPISGHRSVSWYQQTPGQGLQFLFEYFSETQRNKGNFPGRFSGRQFSNSRSEMNVSTLELGDSALYLCASSPGELNSYNEQFFGPGTRLTVL.